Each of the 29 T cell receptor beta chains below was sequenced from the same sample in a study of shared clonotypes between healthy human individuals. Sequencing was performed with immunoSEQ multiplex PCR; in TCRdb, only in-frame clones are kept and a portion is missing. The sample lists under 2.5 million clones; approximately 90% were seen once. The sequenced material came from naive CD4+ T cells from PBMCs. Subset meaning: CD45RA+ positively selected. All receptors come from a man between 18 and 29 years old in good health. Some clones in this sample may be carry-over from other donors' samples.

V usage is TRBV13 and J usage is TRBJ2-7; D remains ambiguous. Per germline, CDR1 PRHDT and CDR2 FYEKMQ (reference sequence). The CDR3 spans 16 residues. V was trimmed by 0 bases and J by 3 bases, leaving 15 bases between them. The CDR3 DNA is TGTGCCAGCAGCTTAGGCCAGGCAGTTACGCACTACGAGCAGTACTTC. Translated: CASSLGQAVTHYEQYF.

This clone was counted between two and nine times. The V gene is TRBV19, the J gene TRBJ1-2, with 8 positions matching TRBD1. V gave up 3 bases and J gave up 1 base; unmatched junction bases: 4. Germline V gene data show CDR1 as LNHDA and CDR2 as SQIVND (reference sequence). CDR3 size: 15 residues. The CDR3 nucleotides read TGTGCCAGTAGTATTCGGACAGGGCTTAACTATGGCTACACCTTC. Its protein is CASSIRTGLNYGYTF. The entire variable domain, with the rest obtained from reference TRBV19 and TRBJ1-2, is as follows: DGGITQSPKYLFRKEGQNVTLSCEQNLNHDAMYWYRQDPGQGLRLIYYSQIVNDFQKGDIAEGYSVSREKKESFPLTVTSAQKNPTAFYLCASSIRTGLNYGYTFGSGTRLTVV.

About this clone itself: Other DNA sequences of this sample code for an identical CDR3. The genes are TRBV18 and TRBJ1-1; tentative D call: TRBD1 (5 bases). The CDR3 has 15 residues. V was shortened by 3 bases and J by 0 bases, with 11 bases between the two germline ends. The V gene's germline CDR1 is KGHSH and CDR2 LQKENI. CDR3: CASSPSGTLNTEAFF. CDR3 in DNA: TGTGCCAGCTCACCTTCCGGGACGTTGAACACTGAAGCTTTCTTT. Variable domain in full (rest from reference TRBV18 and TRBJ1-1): NAGVMQNPRHLVRRRGQEARLRCSPMKGHSHVYWYRQLPEEGLKFMVYLQKENIIDESGMPKERFSAEFPKEGPSILRIQQVVRGDSAAYFCASSPSGTLNTEAFFGQGTRLTVV.

The CDR3 region has the DNA TGTGCCACCAGCAGAGGGGCAAGACAGGGAGCCTACGAGCAGTACTTC. It codes for CATSRGARQGAYEQYF. The gene calls are TRBV15 and TRBJ2-7; TRBD1 agrees at 7 bases. CDR1 is LNHNV, CDR2 YYDKDF, per germline (reference sequence). V lost 1 base to trimming and J lost 2 bases; unmatched junction nucleotides: 8. The CDR3 has 16 residues.

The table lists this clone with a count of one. This chain's CDR3 is CASSPSGGLFLTLAEQYF. The DNA of the CDR3 is TGTGCCAGCAGCCCATCAGGGGGACTCTTTCTAACCCTCGCCGAGCAGTACTTC. The chain carries TRBV7-9 and TRBJ2-7, with D perhaps TRBD1 (7 bases). Germline values: CDR1 SEHNR, CDR2 FQNEAQ (reference sequence). CDR3 length: 18 residues. Trimming shortened V by 5 bases and J by 6 bases, and 29 bases separated the two germline ends. Full variable domain (missing parts from reference TRBV7-9 and TRBJ2-7): DTGVSQNPRHKITKRGQNVTFRCDPISEHNRLYWYRQTLGQGPEFLTYFQNEAQLEKSRLLSDRFSAERPKGSFSTLEIQRTEQGDSAMYLCASSPSGGLFLTLAEQYFGPGTRLTVT.

The DNA for the CDR3 is TGTGCCAGCAGCTCTGGGCAGGGATCTGGCTACACCTTC. Residues: CASSSGQGSGYTF. The gene calls are TRBV7-9 and TRBJ1-2, with D tentatively TRBD1 (5 bases). Trimming shortened V by 4 bases and J by 7 bases, and 13 bases separated the two germline ends. The CDR3 loop spans 13 amino acids. The germline V gene has CDR1 SEHNR and CDR2 FQNEAQ (reference sequence).

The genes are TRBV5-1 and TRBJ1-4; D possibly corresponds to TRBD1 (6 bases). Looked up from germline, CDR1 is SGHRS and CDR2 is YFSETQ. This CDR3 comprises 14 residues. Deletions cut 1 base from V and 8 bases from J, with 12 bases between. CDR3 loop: CASSLNTRGEKLFF. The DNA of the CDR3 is TGCGCCAGCAGCTTGAACACGAGGGGGGAAAAACTGTTTTTT.

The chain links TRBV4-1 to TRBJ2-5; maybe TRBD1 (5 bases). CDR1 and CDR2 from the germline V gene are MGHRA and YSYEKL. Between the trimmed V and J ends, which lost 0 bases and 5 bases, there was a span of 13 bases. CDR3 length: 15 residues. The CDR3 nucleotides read TGCGCCAGCAGCCAAGAGGGGCGGCCCCGGGAGACCCAGTACTTC. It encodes CASSQEGRPRETQYF.

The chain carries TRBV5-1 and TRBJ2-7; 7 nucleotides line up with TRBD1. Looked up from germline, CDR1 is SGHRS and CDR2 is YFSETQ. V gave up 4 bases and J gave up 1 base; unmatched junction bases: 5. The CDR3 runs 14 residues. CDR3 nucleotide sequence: TGCGCCAGCAGCGCAAAGACAGGGTCCTACGAGCAGTACTTC. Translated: CASSAKTGSYEQYF. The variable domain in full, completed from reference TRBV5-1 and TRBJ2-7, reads KAGVTQTPRYLIKTRGQQVTLSCSPISGHRSVSWYQQTPGQGLQFLFEYFSETQRNKGNFPGRFSGRQFSNSRSEMNVSTLELGDSALYLCASSAKTGSYEQYFGPGTRLTVT.

The CDR3 coding sequence is TGTGCCTGGACATTACAGTTGAACACTGAAGCTTTCTTT. Translation gives CAWTLQLNTEAFF. This chain joins TRBV30 and TRBJ1-1; D gene unclear. The CDR3 has 13 residues. Germline CDR1 and CDR2: GTSNPN and SVGIG (reference sequence). V gave up 4 bases and J gave up 0 bases, with 9 bases separating them.

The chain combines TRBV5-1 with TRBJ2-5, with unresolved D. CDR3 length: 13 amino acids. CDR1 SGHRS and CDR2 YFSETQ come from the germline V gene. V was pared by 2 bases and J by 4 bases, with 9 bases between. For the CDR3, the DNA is TGCGCCAGCAGCTTAACTCTCCCAGAGACCCAGTACTTC. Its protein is CASSLTLPETQYF.

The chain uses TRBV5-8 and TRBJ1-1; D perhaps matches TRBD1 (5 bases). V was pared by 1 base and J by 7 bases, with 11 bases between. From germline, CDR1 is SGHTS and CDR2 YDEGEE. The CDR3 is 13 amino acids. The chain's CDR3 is CASSLLGLGEAFF. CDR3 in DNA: TGTGCCAGCAGCTTGCTGGGGCTAGGTGAAGCTTTCTTT. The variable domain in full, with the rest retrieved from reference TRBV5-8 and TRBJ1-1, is EAGVTQSPTHLIKTRGQQATLRCSPISGHTSVYWYQQALGLGLQFLLWYDEGEERNRGNFPPRFSGRQFPNYSSELNVNALELEDSALYLCASSLLGLGEAFFGQGTRLTVV.

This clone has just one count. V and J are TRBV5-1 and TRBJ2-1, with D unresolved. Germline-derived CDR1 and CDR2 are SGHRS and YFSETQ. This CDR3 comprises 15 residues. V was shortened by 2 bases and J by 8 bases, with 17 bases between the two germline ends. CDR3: CASSLFDSEIHEQFF. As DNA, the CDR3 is TGCGCCAGCAGCTTATTCGATTCAGAGATACATGAGCAGTTCTTC.

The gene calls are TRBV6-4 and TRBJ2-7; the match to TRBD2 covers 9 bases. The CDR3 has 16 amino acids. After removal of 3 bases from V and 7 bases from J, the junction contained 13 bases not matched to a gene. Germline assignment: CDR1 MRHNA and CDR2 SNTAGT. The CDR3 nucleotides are TGTGCCAGCAGTGAGTTCCCTGGCGGGAGGGCCCGGGAGCAGTACTTC. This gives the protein CASSEFPGGRAREQYF.

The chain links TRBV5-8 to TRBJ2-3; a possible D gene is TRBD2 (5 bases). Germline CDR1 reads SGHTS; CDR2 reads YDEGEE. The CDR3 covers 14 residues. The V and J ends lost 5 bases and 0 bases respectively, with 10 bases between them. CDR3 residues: CASRPRGSTDTQYF. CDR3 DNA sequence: TGTGCCAGCAGACCCCGGGGAAGCACAGATACGCAGTATTTT.

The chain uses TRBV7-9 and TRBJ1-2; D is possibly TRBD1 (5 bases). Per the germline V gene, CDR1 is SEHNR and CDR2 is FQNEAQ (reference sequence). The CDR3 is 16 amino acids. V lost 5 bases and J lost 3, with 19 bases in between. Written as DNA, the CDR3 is TGTGCCAGCAGCCCGAGAGGGGCCCCCACCCACTATGGCTACACCTTC. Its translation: CASSPRGAPTHYGYTF. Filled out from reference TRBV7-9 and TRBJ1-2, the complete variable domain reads DTGVSQNPRHKITKRGQNVTFRCDPISEHNRLYWYRQTLGQGPEFLTYFQNEAQLEKSRLLSDRFSAERPKGSFSTLEIQRTEQGDSAMYLCASSPRGAPTHYGYTFGSGTRLTVV.

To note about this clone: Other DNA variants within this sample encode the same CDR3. Here the CDR3 reads CASSPGQGTEAFF. The CDR3 bases are TGTGCCAGCAGTCCGGGACAGGGGACTGAAGCTTTCTTT. V and J are TRBV28 and TRBJ1-1; 10 bases map to TRBD1. The trim removed 5 bases at V and 5 bases at J, leaving 2 bases unmatched. The CDR3 runs to 13 residues. Germline CDR1 MDHEN, CDR2 SYDVKM.

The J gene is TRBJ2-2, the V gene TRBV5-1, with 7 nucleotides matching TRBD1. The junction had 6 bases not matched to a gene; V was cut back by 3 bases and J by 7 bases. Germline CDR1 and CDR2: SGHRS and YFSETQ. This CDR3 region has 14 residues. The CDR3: CASSWQGEIGELFF. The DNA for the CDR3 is TGCGCCAGCAGCTGGCAGGGGGAAATCGGGGAGCTGTTTTTT.

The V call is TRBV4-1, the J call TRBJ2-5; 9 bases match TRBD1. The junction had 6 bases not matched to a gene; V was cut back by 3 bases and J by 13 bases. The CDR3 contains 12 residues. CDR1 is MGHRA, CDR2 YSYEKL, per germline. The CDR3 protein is CASSQGQGPPYF. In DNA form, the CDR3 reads TGCGCCAGCAGCCAGGGACAGGGACCCCCGTACTTC.

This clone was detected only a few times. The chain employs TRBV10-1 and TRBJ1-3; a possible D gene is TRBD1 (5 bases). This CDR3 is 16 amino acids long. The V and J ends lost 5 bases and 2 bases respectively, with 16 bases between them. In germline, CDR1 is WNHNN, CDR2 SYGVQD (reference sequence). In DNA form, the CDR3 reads TGCGCCAGCAGTCCCAGGGAATGGGAAGCTGGAAACACCATATATTTT. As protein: CASSPREWEAGNTIYF.

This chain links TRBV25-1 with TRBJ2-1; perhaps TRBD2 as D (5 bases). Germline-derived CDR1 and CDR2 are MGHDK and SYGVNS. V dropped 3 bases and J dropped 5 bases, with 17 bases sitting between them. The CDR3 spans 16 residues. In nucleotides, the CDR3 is TGTGCCAGCAGTGACCCAATAACACTAGTTGACAATGAGCAGTTCTTC. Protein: CASSDPITLVDNEQFF.

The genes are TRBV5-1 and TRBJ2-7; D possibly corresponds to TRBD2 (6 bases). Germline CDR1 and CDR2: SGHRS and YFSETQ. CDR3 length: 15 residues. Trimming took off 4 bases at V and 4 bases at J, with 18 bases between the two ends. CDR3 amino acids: CASSPWSGSNYEQYF. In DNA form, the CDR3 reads TGCGCCAGCAGCCCCTGGAGCGGGTCGAATTACGAGCAGTACTTC.

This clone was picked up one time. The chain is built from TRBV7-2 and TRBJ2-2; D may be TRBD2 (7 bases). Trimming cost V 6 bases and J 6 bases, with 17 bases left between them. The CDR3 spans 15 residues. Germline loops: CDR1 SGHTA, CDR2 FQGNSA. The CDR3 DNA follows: TGTGCCAGCAGGTGGGGGGGCGAGGAACCCGGGGAGCTGTTTTTT. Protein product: CASRWGGEEPGELFF.

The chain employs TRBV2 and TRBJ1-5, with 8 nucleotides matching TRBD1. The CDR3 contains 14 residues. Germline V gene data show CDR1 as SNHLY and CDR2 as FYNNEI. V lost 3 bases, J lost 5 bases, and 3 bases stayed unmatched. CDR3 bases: TGTGCCAGCAGTGAGGACAGGGCCGATCAGCCCCAGCATTTT. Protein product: CASSEDRADQPQHF.

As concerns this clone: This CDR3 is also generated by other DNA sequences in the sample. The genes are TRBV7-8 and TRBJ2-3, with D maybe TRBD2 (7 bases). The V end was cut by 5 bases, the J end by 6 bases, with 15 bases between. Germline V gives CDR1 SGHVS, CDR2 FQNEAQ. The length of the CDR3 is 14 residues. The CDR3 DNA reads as TGTGCCAGCAGCCTGACTGGGGGGGCGGATACGCAGTATTTT. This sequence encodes CASSLTGGADTQYF.

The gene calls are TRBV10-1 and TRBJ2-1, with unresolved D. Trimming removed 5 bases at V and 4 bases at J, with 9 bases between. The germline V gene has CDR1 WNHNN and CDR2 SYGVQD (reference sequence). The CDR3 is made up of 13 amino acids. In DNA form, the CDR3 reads TGCGCCAGCAGTTTGGACGGATACAATGAGCAGTTCTTC. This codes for CASSLDGYNEQFF.

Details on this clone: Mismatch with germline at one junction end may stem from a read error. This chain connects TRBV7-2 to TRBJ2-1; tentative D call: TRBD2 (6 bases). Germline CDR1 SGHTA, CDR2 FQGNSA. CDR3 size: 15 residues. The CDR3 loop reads CASSIAVSNYNEQFF. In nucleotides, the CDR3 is TGTGCCAGCAGCATAGCGGTGAGTAACTACAATGAGCAGTTCTTC. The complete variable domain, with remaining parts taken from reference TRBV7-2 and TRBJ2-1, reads GAGVSQSPSNKVTEKGKDVELRCDPISGHTALYWYRQSLGQGLEFLIYFQGNSAPDKSGLPSDRFSAERTGGSVSTLTIQRTQQEDSAVYLCASSIAVSNYNEQFFGPGTRLTVL.

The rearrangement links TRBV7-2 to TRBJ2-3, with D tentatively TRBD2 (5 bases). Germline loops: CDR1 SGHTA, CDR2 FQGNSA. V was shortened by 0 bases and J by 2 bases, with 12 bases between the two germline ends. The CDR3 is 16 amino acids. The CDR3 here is CASSLALGRDTDTQYF. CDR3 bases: TGTGCCAGCAGCTTAGCCCTGGGTCGGGACACAGATACGCAGTATTTT.

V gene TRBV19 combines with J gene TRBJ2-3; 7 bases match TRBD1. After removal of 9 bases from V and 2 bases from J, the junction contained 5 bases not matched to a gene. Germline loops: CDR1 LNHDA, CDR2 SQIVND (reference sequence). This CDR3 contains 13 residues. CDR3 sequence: CASRQGVTDTQYF. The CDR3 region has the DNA TGTGCCAGCAGGCAGGGGGTCACAGATACGCAGTATTTT.